Listed here is a single T cell receptor (beta chain). Individuals drawn from around 25 US areas were about 18 to 89 years old. Self-reported history from a screening survey and questionnaire set each donor's cohort. This entry belongs to a study of blood T cell repertoires in COVID-19. At the level of the study: The United States, Italy and Spain were the sources of the acute and convalescent COVID-19 samples. The analysed material was cDNA or gDNA that came from T cells, B-cell-depleted T cells, or PBMCs.

Germline V gene sequence: CDR1 MNHEY, CDR2 SVGAGI. V lost 8 bases and J lost 2; bases outside the gene matches: 11. This CDR3 has 15 residues. Repertoires were generated with immunoSEQ multiplex PCR, while TCRdb's copy carries only in-frame clones and drops some. This sample has 100,000 to 150,000 clones; around four fifths occur once, and the top ten carry 2% to 3%. This TCR was recovered from a man aged 35 to 55 with acute COVID-19. Sample: PBMCs or T cells enriched from blood (not recorded which). The chain joins TRBV6-5 to TRBJ2-7; 8 bases agree with TRBD2. The CDR3 region is CASLDREGSPYEQYF. The CDR3 DNA reads as TGTGCCAGCCTAGACCGGGAGGGTTCCCCCTACGAGCAGTACTTC.